This TCR beta chain originates from a study of blood T cells in healthy people across ages. Study background: The capture of about one barcoded beta molecule per two T cells was achieved by template switching.

General study findings and limits: Investigators viewed diversity estimates from one million T cells as underestimates, the study reported.

Researchers collected about 10 milliliters of peripheral blood from every single donor. At least 6.5 million PBMCs were isolated per sample. Combining a sample-barcoded 5' primer with a J-beta primer mix, a second PCR ran for roughly 6 to 12 cycles. MiXCR, run by TCRdb on the 5' RACE reads, gives a single entry per CDR3 protein. The data show 540,000 or so distinct CDR3 sequences, 47% seen once. The CDR3 is 14 amino acids. In germline, CDR1 is SGHRS, CDR2 YFSETQ. Remarks on this clonotype: Its antigen is unknown.

The receptor's source is an elderly man in good health. The sample consisted of blood. This chain links TRBV5-1 with TRBJ2-4, with 7 positions matching TRBD1. The DNA end favors TRBJ2-7, so the J call may be wrong. The DNA of the CDR3 is TGCGCCAGCAGCTTGACAGGGGACCGATACGAGCAGTACTTC. Its protein product is CASSLTGDRYEQYF.